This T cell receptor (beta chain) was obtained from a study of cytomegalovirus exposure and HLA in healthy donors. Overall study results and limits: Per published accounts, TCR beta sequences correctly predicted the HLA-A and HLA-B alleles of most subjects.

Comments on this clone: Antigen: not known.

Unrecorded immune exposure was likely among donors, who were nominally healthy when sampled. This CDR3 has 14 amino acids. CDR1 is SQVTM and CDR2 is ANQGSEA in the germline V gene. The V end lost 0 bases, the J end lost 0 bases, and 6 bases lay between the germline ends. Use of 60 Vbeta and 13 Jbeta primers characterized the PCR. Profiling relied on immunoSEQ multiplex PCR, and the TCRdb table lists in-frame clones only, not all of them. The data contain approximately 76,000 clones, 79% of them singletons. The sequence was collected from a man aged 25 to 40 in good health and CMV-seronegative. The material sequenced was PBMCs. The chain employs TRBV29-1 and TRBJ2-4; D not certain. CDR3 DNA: TGCAGCGTTGAAGACCCCCTAGCCAAAAACATTCAGTACTTC. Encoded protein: CSVEDPLAKNIQYF.